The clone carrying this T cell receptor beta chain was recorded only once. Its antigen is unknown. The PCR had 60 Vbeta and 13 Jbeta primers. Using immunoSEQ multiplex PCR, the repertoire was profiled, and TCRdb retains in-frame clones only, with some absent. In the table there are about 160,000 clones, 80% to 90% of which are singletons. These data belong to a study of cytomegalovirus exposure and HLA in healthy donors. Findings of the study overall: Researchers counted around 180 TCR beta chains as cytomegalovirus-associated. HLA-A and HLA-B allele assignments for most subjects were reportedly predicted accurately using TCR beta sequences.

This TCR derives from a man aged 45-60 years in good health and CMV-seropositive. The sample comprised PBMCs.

The CDR3 spells CASSWGGSLTDTQYF. The CDR3 DNA reads as TGTGCCAGCAGCTGGGGGGGCTCCCTCACAGATACGCAGTATTTT. The rearrangement joins TRBV7-9 to TRBJ2-3; TRBD2 is a possible D gene (7 bases). From germline, CDR1 is SEHNR and CDR2 FQNEAQ (reference sequence). The CDR3 has 15 residues. V shed 4 bases and J shed 2 bases, with 13 bases lying between them.